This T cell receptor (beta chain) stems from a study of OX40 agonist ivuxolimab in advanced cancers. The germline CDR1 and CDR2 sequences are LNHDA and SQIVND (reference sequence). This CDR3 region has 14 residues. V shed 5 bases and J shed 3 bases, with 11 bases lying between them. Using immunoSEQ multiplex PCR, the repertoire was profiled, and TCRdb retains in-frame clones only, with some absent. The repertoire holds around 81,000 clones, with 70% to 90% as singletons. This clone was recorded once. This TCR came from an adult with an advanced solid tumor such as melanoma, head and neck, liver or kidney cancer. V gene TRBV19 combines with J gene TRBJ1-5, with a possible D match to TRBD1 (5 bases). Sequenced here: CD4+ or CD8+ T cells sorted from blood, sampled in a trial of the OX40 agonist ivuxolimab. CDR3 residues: CASSPGRFNQPQHF. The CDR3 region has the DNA TGTGCCAGTAGTCCGGGGCGATTCAATCAGCCCCAGCATTTT.